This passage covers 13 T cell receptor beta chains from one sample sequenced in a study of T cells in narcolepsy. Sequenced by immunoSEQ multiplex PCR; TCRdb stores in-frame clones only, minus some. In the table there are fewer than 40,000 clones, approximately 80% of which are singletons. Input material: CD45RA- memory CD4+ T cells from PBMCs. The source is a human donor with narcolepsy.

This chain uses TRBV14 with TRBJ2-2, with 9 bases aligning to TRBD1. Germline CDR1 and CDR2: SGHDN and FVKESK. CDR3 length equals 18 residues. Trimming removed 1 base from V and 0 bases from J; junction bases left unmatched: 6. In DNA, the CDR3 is TGTGCCAGCAGCCAAGTCCAACAGGGGGCAGCGAACACCGGGGAGCTGTTTTTT. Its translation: CASSQVQQGAANTGELFF.

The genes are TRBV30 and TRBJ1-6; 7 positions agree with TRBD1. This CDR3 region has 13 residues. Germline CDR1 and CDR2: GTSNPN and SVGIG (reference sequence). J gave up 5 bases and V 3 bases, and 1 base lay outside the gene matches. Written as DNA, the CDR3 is TGTGCCTGGAGAGGGACAGATAATTCACCCCTCCACTTT. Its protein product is CAWRGTDNSPLHF.

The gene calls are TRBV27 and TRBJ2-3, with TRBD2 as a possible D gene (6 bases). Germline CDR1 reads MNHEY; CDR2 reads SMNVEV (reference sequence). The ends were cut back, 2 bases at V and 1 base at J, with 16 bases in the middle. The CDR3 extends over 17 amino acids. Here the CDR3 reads CASSLGVGEAGTDTQYF. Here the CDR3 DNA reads TGTGCCAGCAGTTTAGGAGTGGGGGAGGCTGGCACAGATACGCAGTATTTT.

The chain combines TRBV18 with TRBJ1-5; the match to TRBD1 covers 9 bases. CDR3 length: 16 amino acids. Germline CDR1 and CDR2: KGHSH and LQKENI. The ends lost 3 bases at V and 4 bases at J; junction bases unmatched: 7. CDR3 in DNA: TGTGCCAGCTCACCGCGTAGGACAGGGGCAAATCAGCCCCAGCATTTT. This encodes CASSPRRTGANQPQHF.

CDR3 amino acids: CASRRDKATDTQYF. The CDR3 nucleotides are TGTGCCAGTAGACGGGACAAGGCAACAGATACGCAGTATTTT. The chain uses TRBV19 and TRBJ2-3; a possible D gene is TRBD1 (6 bases). The CDR3 totals 14 residues. Germline V lookup: CDR1 LNHDA, CDR2 SQIVND (reference sequence). The V end was cut by 6 bases, the J end by 3 bases, with 13 bases between.

The CDR3 DNA is TGTGCCAGCAGCAAAGCGCACCGGGGGGGCCACGAGCAGTACTTC. Translation: CASSKAHRGGHEQYF. The chain couples TRBV21-1 to TRBJ2-7; the D segment call TRBD2 is taken from the table without a DNA check. TRBV21-1 is reported as a pseudogene. CDR3 length equals 15 residues.

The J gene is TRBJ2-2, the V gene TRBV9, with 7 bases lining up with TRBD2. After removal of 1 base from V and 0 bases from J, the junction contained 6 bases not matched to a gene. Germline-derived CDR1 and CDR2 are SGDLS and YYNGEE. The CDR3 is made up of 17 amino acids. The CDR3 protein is CASSVTQRGANTGELFF. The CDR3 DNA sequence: TGTGCCAGCAGCGTAACCCAGCGGGGAGCGAACACCGGGGAGCTGTTTTTT.

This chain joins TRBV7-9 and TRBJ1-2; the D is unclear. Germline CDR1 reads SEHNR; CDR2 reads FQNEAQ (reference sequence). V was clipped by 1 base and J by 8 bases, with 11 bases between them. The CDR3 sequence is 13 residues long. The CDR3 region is CASSLERLGGYTF. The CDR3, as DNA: TGTGCCAGCAGCTTAGAAAGGCTAGGAGGCTACACCTTC.

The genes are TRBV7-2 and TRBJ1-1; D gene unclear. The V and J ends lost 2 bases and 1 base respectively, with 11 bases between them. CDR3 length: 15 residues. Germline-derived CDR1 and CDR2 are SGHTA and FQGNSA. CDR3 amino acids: CASSLRRSTNTEAFF. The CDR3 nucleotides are TGTGCCAGCAGCTTACGTAGAAGCACGAACACTGAAGCTTTCTTT.

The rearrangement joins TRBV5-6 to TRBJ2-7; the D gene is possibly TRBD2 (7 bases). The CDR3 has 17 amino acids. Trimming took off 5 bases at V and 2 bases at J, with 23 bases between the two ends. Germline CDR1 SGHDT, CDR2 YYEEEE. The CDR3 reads CASSKGGGAGAAYEQYV. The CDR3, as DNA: TGTGCCAGCAGTAAAGGGGGAGGGGCAGGGGCGGCCTACGAGCAGTACGTC.

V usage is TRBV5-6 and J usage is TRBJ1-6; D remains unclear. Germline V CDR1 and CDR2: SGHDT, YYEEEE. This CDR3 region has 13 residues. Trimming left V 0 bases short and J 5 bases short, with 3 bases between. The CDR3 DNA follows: TGTGCCAGCAGCTTGGGAAATAATTCACCCCTCCACTTT. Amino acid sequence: CASSLGNNSPLHF.

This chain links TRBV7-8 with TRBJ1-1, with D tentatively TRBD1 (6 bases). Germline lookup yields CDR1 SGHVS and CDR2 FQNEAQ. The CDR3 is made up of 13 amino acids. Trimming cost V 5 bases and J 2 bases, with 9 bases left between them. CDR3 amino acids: CASSRGQNTEAFF. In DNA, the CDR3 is TGTGCCAGCAGCCGGGGGCAAAACACTGAAGCTTTCTTT.

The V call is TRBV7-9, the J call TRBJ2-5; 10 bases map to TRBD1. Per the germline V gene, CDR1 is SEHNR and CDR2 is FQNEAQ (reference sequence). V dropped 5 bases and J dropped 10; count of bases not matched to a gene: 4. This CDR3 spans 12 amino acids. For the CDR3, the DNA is TGTGCCAGCAGCCCGACAGGGGGCGTCCAGTACTTC. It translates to CASSPTGGVQYF. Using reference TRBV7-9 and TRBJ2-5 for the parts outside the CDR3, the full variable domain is DTGVSQNPRHKITKRGQNVTFRCDPISEHNRLYWYRQTLGQGPEFLTYFQNEAQLEKSRLLSDRFSAERPKGSFSTLEIQRTEQGDSAMYLCASSPTGGVQYFGPGTRLLVL.